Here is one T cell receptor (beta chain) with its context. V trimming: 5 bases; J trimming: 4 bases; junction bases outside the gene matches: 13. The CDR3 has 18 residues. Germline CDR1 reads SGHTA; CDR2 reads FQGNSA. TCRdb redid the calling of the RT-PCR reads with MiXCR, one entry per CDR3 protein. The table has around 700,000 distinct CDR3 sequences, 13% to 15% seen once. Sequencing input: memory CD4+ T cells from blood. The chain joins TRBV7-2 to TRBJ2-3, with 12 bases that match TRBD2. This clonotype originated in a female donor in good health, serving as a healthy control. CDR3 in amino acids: CASSKQGATSGSPDTQYF. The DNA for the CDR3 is TGTGCCAGCAGCAAACAGGGGGCGACTAGCGGGAGCCCAGATACGCAGTATTTT.